This T cell receptor beta chain comes out of a study of radiation and T cells in renal cell carcinoma (dated by TCRdb to 2020 to 2022). Concerning the study at large: In total, 50 or so samples, comprising 26 tumors and some 27 peripheral blood samples, were subjected to TCR beta sequencing. The final blood draw was performed at 4 weeks after radiation, at the same time as nephrectomy. Across all 53 samples, roughly 3,700,000 unique CDR3 nucleotide sequences encoding some 3,000,000 unique CDR3 amino acid sequences were identified. Overall study outcomes, separate from this receptor: The single-armed trial design could not address effects of radiation dose or scheduling on the TCR repertoire. Because no pretreatment tumor biopsies were available, whether clonotypes were present in the tumor at baseline could not be determined. Top tumor clonotypes rose in blood from baseline to 2 weeks post-radiation, then contracted by 4 weeks, suggesting transient expansion of tumor-resident clones. Blood repertoire dynamics were not followed beyond 4 weeks after treatment.

Including the terminal cysteine and phenylalanine, the CDR3 comprises 16 residues. Of the read, only the CDR3 DNA is kept; its 48 bases are in frame from base 1. V trim: 5 bases; J trim: 6 bases; unmatched bases: 13. CDR1 and CDR2, looked up from the germline V gene, are SGHTA and FQGTGA. The label giving this sample's time point can be read as: blood 4 weeks post-SBRT, at nephrectomy. The sample's treatment or condition, from its label and the paper: 15 Gy SBRT to primary tumor, nephrectomy 4 weeks later. The samples were obtained from a clinical trial, where primary renal cell carcinomas were treated with 15 Gy stereotactic body radiation therapy and then removed by nephrectomy 4 weeks afterward. Serial peripheral blood from radiation-treated patients was sampled at baseline, 2 weeks and 4 weeks after SBRT to track tumor-enriched clonotypes. Every patient's renal cell carcinoma showed clear cell pathology. The QIAamp DNA Blood Mini Kit (Qiagen) was used to prepare genomic DNA for TCR sequencing. The analyses included just those samples that passed every quality control check.

This clone showed up just once. This receptor's antigen is unknown. No qualities accompany the bases; no much larger clone lies one base away. The immunoSEQ kit was used, according to the manufacturer's recommendations, to generate TCR beta libraries from genomic DNA. For library preparation, a first multiplex PCR was performed with proprietary primers, followed by a second PCR in which unique barcodes were added, and bead cleanups were performed after each round. A kit-provided positive control reaction and a negative control reaction were included in every sample batch. The final libraries underwent checking on an Agilent 4200 TapeStation D1000 ScreenTape, volumetric pooling, and quantification by qPCR. Sequencing ran on an Illumina NextSeq500 with a MidOutput 150-cycle cartridge, using 156 Read1 and 15 Index1 cycles with kit custom primers. The pooled library was loaded at around 1 pM with a roughly 20% PhiX control spike-in. In the authors' own workflow: The vendor-processed data were analyzed in R, and a clonotype was defined as all T cells that share the same CDR3 nucleotide sequence. For clone abundance analyses, frequencies were normalized to the 10,000 most abundant clones per sample. Public T cell clones, averaging fewer than five per sample, were removed before analysis. Tumor-enriched and baseline blood-enriched clonotypes were defined by at least a 32-fold difference in abundance between compartments. A beta-binomial differential abundance model was used to identify clonotypes that expanded or contracted between blood time points. The Baroni-Urbani and Buser coefficient was used to measure tumor-blood repertoire similarity, and groups were compared with two-tailed Wilcoxon tests in R. The immuneACCESS repertoire file appears here via TCRdb, limited to in-frame rearrangements. These files lack a portion of the clones; in checked studies, under half of the deficit traces to unresolved V genes, and the cause of the others is not known. V, J and clone size are those of that table, while D and trimming were read from the DNA. The sample yields 150,000 to 200,000 clones; less than 90% were counted once. The ten largest make up around 11% of the sample.

The TCR originated in a woman in her 50s with renal cell carcinoma. The sequences come from blood, collected from a patient whose treatment included radiotherapy and nephrectomy. Recombination joined TRBV7-3 with TRBJ2-1, with 7 central nucleotides matching TRBD2. The bases are TGTGCCAGCAGCCACTCGGGCGGGGGAGGATTCAATGAGCAGTTCTTC. The encoded protein is CASSHSGGGGFNEQFF.